Listed below are T cell receptor beta chains from one sample, sequenced in a study of blood T cells in healthy people across ages. Using its own MiXCR run on the 5' RACE reads, TCRdb lists one record per CDR3 protein. The sample lists 800,000 to 1,300,000 distinct CDR3 sequences, under 30% occurring once. This sample was shared with a second study, whose subject was T cells of mothers and their children.

The sequenced sample was blood. These receptors were taken from a girl aged 2 to 9 in good health. CDR3s include the opening cysteine and the closing phenylalanine or tryptophan. The D gene is left open where the match is weak. Clone size is not always given. Where it is, it says once, few, many or a class for expanded clones.

TRBJ2-7 13 TRBV7-9 NA NA CASSLYGANEQYF TGTGCCAGCAGCTTGTATGGGGCAAACGAGCAGTACTTC
TRBJ2-2 15 TRBV28 TRBD1 NA CASSFPGQGAGELFF TGTGCCAGCAGTTTCCCGGGACAGGGGGCCGGGGAGCTGTTTTTT
TRBJ1-3 11 TRBV29-1 NA NA CSAGSENTIYF TGCAGCGCCGGGTCAGAAAACACCATATATTTT
TRBJ2-1 15 TRBV20-1 NA few CSARDRDWNHNEQFF TGCAGTGCTAGAGATCGAGACTGGAATCACAATGAGCAGTTCTTC
TRBJ2-7 13 TRBV28 NA few CASSSSGGGEQYF TGTGCCAGCAGTTCGAGCGGAGGCGGGGAGCAGTACTTC
TRBJ2-1 15 TRBV24-1 NA few CATSDPSRDWSEQFF TGTGCCACCAGTGATCCCTCCCGGGACTGGAGTGAGCAGTTCTTC
TRBJ2-3 15 TRBV4-3 NA few CASSPDSLNADTQYF TGCGCCAGCAGCCCCGATTCCCTAAACGCAGATACGCAGTATTTT
TRBJ2-1 15 TRBV7-2 NA NA CASSLADAGIYEQFF TGTGCCAGCAGCTTAGCCGATGCGGGAATTTATGAGCAGTTCTTC
TRBJ2-4 16 TRBV14 NA NA CASSQTGGRAKNIQYF TGTGCCAGCAGCCAAACCGGGGGAAGGGCCAAAAACATTCAGTACTTC
TRBJ2-5 12 TRBV12-3/TRBV12-4 NA many CASRGLLETQYF TGTGCCAGCAGGGGACTGCTGGAGACCCAGTACTTC
TRBJ2-5 13 TRBV29-1 TRBD2 NA CSVYSGGQQTQYF TGCAGCGTTTACAGCGGGGGCCAACAGACCCAGTACTTC
TRBJ2-4 13 TRBV24-1 NA NA CATSDRWTGLQYF TGTGCCACCAGTGACCGGTGGACAGGACTACAGTACTTC
TRBJ2-5 14 TRBV28 NA NA CASSVHGRQETQYF TGTGCCAGCAGTGTGCACGGTAGACAAGAGACCCAGTACTTC
TRBJ1-1 12 TRBV29-1 NA few CSVFLRGTEAFF TGCAGCGTTTTCCTAAGGGGTACTGAAGCTTTCTTT
TRBJ2-5 15 TRBV6-1 TRBD2 NA CASSPTSGGLETQYF TGTGCCAGCAGCCCGACTAGCGGGGGGCTGGAGACCCAGTACTTC
TRBJ1-4 11 TRBV7-9 NA NA CASSLGTVLFF TGTGCCAGCAGCTTGGGCACGGTGCTGTTTTTT
TRBJ2-1 14 TRBV12-5 TRBD2 NA CASGLADLINEQFF TGTGCTAGTGGGCTAGCGGATTTAATCAATGAGCAGTTCTTC
TRBJ1-4 15 TRBV25-1 NA few CASSDGLATNEKLFF TGTGCCAGCAGCGACGGGCTTGCAACTAATGAAAAACTGTTTTTT
TRBJ2-5 10 TRBV20-1 NA few CSVYRETQYF TGCAGTGTCTACCGAGAGACCCAGTACTTC
TRBJ1-1 13 TRBV6-2/TRBV6-3 NA NA CASSYYSRTEAFF TGTGCCAGCAGTTATTATAGCCGGACTGAAGCTTTCTTT
TRBJ2-5 12 TRBV7-7 TRBD1 NA CASSSTQGAQYF TGTGCTAGCAGCTCAACTCAGGGGGCCCAGTACTTC
TRBJ2-7 12 TRBV5-1 NA few CASKAGPYEQYF TGCGCCAGCAAGGCGGGACCCTACGAGCAGTACTTC
TRBJ1-1 15 TRBV29-1 NA NA CSVVGRYRLNTEAFF TGCAGCGTTGTGGGAAGGTACAGATTGAACACTGAAGCTTTCTTT
TRBJ2-7 13 TRBV7-9 NA NA CASSFPLGPDLYF TGTGCCAGCAGCTTCCCCTTGGGCCCCGACTTGTACTTC
TRBJ2-4 17 TRBV28 TRBD1 few CASSPRGRGLAKNIQYF TGTGCCAGCAGCCCCAGGGGGAGAGGGTTAGCCAAAAACATTCAGTACTTC
TRBJ2-5 14 TRBV7-2 NA NA CASSSGRVEETQYF TGTGCCAGCAGCTCGGGGCGGGTCGAAGAGACCCAGTACTTC
TRBJ2-7 15 TRBV4-1 NA NA CASSQEGLGRDEQYF TGCGCCAGCAGCCAAGAAGGATTAGGAAGGGACGAGCAGTACTTC
TRBJ1-2 17 TRBV7-3 TRBD1 NA CASSLVAGGNSNYGYTF TGTGCCAGCAGCTTAGTCGCAGGGGGAAACTCTAACTATGGCTACACCTTC
TRBJ2-7 14 TRBV7-3 NA NA CASSSIGGFDEQYF TGTGCCAGCAGCTCGATAGGGGGGTTCGACGAGCAGTACTTC
TRBJ2-5 15 TRBV24-1 NA NA CATSDPTGHGETQYF TGTGCCACCAGTGACCCAACGGGCCATGGGGAGACCCAGTACTTC
TRBJ2-5 14 TRBV5-1 NA few CASSWRGAEETQYF TGCGCCAGCAGCTGGAGGGGGGCCGAAGAGACCCAGTACTTC